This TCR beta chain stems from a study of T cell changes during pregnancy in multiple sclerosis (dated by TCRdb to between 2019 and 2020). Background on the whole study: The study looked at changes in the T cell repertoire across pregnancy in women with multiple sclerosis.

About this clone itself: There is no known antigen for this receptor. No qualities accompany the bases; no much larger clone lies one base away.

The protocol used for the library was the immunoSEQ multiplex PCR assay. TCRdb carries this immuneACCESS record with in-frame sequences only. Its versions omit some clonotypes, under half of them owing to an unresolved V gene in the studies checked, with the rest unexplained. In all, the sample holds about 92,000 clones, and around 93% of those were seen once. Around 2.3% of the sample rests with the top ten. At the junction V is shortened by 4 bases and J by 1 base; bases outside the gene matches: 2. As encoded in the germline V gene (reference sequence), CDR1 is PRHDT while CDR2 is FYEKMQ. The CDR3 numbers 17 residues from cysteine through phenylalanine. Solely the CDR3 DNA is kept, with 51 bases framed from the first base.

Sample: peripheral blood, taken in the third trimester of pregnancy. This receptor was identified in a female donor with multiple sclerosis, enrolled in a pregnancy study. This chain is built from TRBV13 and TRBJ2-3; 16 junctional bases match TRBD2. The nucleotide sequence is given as TGTGCCAGCAGCTCCGGGACTAGCGGGAGGGGCACAGATACGCAGTATTTT. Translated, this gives CASSSGTSGRGTDTQYF.